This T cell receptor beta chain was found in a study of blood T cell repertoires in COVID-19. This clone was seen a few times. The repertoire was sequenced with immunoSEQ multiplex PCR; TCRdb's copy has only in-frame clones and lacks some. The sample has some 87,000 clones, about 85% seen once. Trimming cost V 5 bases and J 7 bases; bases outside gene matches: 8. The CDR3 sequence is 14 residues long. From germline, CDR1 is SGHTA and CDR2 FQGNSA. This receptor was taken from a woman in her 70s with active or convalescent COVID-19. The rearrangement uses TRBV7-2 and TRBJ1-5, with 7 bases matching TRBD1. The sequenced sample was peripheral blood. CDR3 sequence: CASSPLQGSQPQHF. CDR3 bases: TGTGCCAGCAGCCCATTACAGGGGTCCCAGCCCCAGCATTTT.